This TCR beta chain was sequenced in a study of cytomegalovirus exposure and HLA in healthy donors (dated by TCRdb to about 2017). For context, the study as a whole: An earlier analysis of some 600 of the donors reported roughly 300 Gb of sequence data and 95 million to 140 million unique TCR beta sequences obtained from about 180 million T cells. Approximately 330 gigabases of sequencing data and around 80 million unique TCR sequences made up an early release that covered approximately 650 HLA-typed donors. Of the 300 to 500 genotyped donors, roughly 76% were placed in the genetic ancestry cluster associated with self-reported Caucasian donors. The study aimed to test whether signatures of past pathogen exposure could be identified by cataloging public T cell receptors. The study used immunosequencing to profile the T cell repertoires of approximately 640 subjects and linked those repertoires to cytomegalovirus serostatus. Along with the 666-subject first cohort, a separate validation cohort of more than 90 different subjects was used. To predict cytomegalovirus infection status, the study brought together high-throughput TCR immunosequencing, statistical association of individual TCRs with disease status, and machine learning. A later analysis re-examined previously published TCR beta repertoires from just over 650 donors and added high-resolution HLA genotyping to investigate patterns of TCR occurrence. In the later analysis, no new phenotypic data were used to find candidate immune exposures; instead, reliance was placed on TCR beta sequences and their occurrence across donors. To decide whether each TCR beta V gene segment behaved as functional or pseudogenic, an earlier analysis of some 600 of the donors relied on high-throughput TCR beta sequencing. Donor age, sex, ethnicity and CMV serostatus were collected together with the repertoire data. A later genetic analysis took genome-wide SNP genotypes for about 55% of the roughly 670 donors and used that subset as a discovery cohort. Every discovery cohort repertoire had been produced on one sequencing platform. Class I and class II HLA loci were covered by the typing at four-digit resolution. The number of typed donors differed by locus: about 629-630 for A, B, C, DRB1 and DQB1; some 540 for DQA1; roughly 600 for DPA1; and 400 to 480 for DPB1. Several DR-DQ haplotypes were treated as single units for association and clustering because of strong linkage in the cohort. On average, roughly 240,000 unique TCR beta nucleotide sequences were sequenced per donor among a few hundred genotyped donors of the cohort, with around 19% of those sequences being non-productive.

V sheds 5 bases and J sheds 6 bases, leaving 7 bases between their ends. CDR3 length: 12 amino acids, cysteine to phenylalanine. CDR3 DNA is the only sequence kept; it has 36 bases, read in frame from the first base. Reading the germline V gene gives CDR1 SNHLY and CDR2 FYNNEI. Details on this clone: Its antigen specificity is not known. No base quality values were provided; no much bigger clone lies one nucleotide off.

Receptor amplification or capture employed the immunoSEQ multiplex PCR assay. For the multiplex PCR, a mixture combining 60 forward primers for TCR Vbeta segments and 13 reverse primers for TCR Jbeta segments was used. The CDR3 region of rearranged TCR beta genes was amplified from genomic DNA by a multiplex PCR assay. The Illumina HiSeq System was used to sequence the amplified TCR beta libraries as 87-base-pair reads. Processing in the source paper ran as follows. A later analysis counted 75 million to 100 million unique TCR beta chains across the 550 to 750 repertoires, and roughly 11 million of these chains were shared by at least two donors. Raw reads were error-corrected and collapsed into unique sequences with a nearest-neighbor algorithm that merged closely related sequences to remove PCR and sequencing errors. Alignment of CDR3 sequences to IMGT reference sequences was used to assign V, D and J gene segments. Each retained sequence needed at least a six-nucleotide match to both a V gene segment and a J gene segment. A rearrangement was called productive if the CDR3 had no stop codons and remained in frame with V and J, and every other rearrangement was called non-productive. CDR3 was defined according to IMGT convention as the region running from the second conserved V-encoded cysteine to the conserved J-encoded phenylalanine. Sequences without an unambiguous match to a single V gene segment were excluded from the earlier analysis of 450 to 750 of the donors. In an earlier analysis of approximately 560 of the donors, a V segment was called functional when productive rearrangements were above 56.7%, and segregating when the standard deviation between donors exceeded 5%. A statistical classification framework was developed to diagnose cytomegalovirus status using the catalog of TCR beta chain sequences. V and J gene assignment, in a later analysis, came from comparing TCR nucleotide sequences with IMGT/GENE-DB human TR gene sequences. A later analysis assigned CDR3 sequences and most-parsimonious VDJ recombination scenarios with the TCRdist pipeline. In a later analysis, every TCR beta chain was defined by the combination of its CDR3 amino acid sequence and its V-gene family, and reads without a unique V-gene family were dropped. In a later analysis, a few hundred highly shared, low-generation-probability nucleotide sequences were removed to address suspected cross-contamination and a sequencing artifact. In a later analysis, a clonal expansion index was calculated for each public chain from normalized within-repertoire ranks of inferred template counts. In a later analysis, generation probabilities were computed with a VDJ recombination model fitted to out-of-frame rearrangements, and the resulting probabilities were checked against IGoR. A later analysis scored TCR-TCR, TCR-HLA and TCR-CMV co-occurrence with hypergeometric tests, applying a repertoire-size bias correction to TCR pairs. A later analysis estimated false discovery rates by permuting HLA or CMV assignments 20 times. In a later analysis, co-occurring TCRs were grouped using DBSCAN, with TCRdist sequence similarity added in when clustering inside HLA-allele-positive subsets. Repertoires with fewer than 30,000 or more than 120,000 public chains, plus five repertoires with anomalous nucleotide sharing, were excluded from co-occurrence clustering. TCRdb limited this immuneACCESS table to in-frame rearrangements with V and J called. A share of clones is missing; checked studies link under half to unresolved V genes, and the rest is unexplained. That table supplies the V and J calls and clone size; D and trimming were determined from the DNA. This sample holds about 130,000 clones; around four fifths were observed only once. The ten largest clones take up 5.3% of the sample.

The paper as a whole reports these results and caveats: In vitro tests confirmed that a few of the cytomegalovirus-associated TCR beta chains recognize cytomegalovirus antigens. In an earlier analysis of approximately 590 of the donors, most TCR beta V segments were observed in productive rearrangements about 90% or about 30% of the time, broadly matching IMGT annotations. A later genetic analysis reported fewer N-insertions in productive TCRs among donors in an Asian-associated ancestry cluster than the roughly 620-donor mean. The cohort was sequenced for TCR beta chains only, and without alpha or paired-chain data the features that could be detected were limited. The only immune exposure information available for the cohort was CMV serostatus. A further reported finding was that TCR beta sequences accurately predicted the HLA-A and HLA-B alleles for most subjects in the first cohort. A later genetic analysis associated a missense DCLRE1C variant with V-gene and J-gene trimming of TCR beta chains, and an independent cohort replicated the association. A later analysis found that TCR association rates varied across HLA loci, with DRB1 alleles showing the most associated TCRs and HLA-C alleles the fewest. Because counts were too low, 15 to 20 rarely observed V segments, including chromosome 9 orphons, were left out of the earlier analysis of approximately 500 of the donors. At a false discovery rate of 0.05, a later analysis linked about 16,000 TCR beta sequences to specific HLA alleles. Some IMGT-functional V segments, including TRBV6-2 and TRBV6-3, could not be distinguished by the 87-base-pair reads and were therefore excluded. The study listed 150 to 200 TCR beta chains as associated with cytomegalovirus. A group of highly shared sequence variants was considered likely to be a technical artifact of the sequencing pipeline. HLA typing was unavailable for some donors at each locus, so association tests used only the typed subset. In a later analysis, HLA-associated TCR beta chains were found to be more clonally expanded and to have lower generation probabilities than equally common non-associated chains. The authors suggested that the approach could potentially be generalized to other disease states and immunological phenotypes. According to a later analysis, most CMV-associated TCR beta chains appeared to be HLA-restricted, and the HLA associations seemed to be driven largely by CMV exposure. Linkage disequilibrium might explain the correlated functional status among segregating V segments, but an unknown experimental factor could not be excluded. In both the original and validation cohorts, the classifier was reported to diagnose cytomegalovirus status with high specificity and sensitivity. Roughly uniform sequencing depth across donors was assumed in presence/absence analyses, although this assumption may not hold. While some public TCRs were present in many individuals, most TCR sequences turned up only very rarely across donors. In a later analysis, several top co-occurrence clusters were reported to appear linked to parvovirus B19, influenza, CMV and Epstein-Barr virus. When HLA alleles, especially DR and DQ, strongly co-occurred, TCR associations were difficult to assign to individual alleles.

The cohort consisted of approximately 690 healthy bone marrow donors. Cohort members were all nominally healthy when sampled, although unrecorded immune exposures were likely present. The donor tested CMV seronegative, placing the donor among the approximately 400 seronegative members of the cohort. A peripheral blood sample was collected from each donor, and TCR beta sequencing was performed on peripheral blood mononuclear cells. The Qiagen DNeasy Blood Extraction Kit was used to extract genomic DNA from the blood cell samples. What was sequenced was PBMCs. This receptor was taken from a young man in good health and CMV-seronegative. The chain uses TRBV2 and TRBJ2-2; TRBD2 is possibly the D segment (5 matching bases). This receptor carries the CDR3 CASSYGAGELFF. The DNA sequence is as follows: TGTGCCAGCAGTTACGGGGCCGGGGAGCTGTTTTTT.